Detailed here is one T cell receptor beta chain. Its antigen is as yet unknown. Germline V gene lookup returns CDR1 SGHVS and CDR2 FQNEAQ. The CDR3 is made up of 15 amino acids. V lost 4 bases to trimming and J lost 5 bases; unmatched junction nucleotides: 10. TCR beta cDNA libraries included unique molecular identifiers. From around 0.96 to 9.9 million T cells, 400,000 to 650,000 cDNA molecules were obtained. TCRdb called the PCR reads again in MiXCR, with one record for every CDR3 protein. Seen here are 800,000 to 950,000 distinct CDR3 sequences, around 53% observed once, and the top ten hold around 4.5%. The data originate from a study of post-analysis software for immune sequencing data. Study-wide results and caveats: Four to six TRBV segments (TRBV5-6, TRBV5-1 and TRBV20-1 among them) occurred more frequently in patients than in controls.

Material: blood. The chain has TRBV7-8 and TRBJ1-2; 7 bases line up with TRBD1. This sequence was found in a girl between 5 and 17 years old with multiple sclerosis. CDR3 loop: CASSSKQGTAYGYTF. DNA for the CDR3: TGTGCCAGCAGCTCCAAACAGGGGACGGCTTATGGCTACACCTTC.